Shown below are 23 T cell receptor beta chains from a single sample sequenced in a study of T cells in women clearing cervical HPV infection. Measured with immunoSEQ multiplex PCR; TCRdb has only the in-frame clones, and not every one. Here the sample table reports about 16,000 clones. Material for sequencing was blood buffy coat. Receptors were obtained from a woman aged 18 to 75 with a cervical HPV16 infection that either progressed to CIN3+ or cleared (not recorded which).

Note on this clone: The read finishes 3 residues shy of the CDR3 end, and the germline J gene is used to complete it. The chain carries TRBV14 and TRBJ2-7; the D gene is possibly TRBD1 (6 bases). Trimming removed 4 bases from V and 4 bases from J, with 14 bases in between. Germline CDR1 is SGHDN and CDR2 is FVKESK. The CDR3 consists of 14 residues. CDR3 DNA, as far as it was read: TGTGCCAGCAGCCCCCAGGGGAGTCTATACGAG. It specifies CASSPQGSLYE. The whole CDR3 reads CASSPQGSLYEQYF.

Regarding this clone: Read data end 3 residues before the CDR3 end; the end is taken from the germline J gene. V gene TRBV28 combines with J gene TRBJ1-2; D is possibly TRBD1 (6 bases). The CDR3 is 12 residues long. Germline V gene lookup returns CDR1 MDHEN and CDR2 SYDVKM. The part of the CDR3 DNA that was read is TGTGCCAGCAGTTCAGGACAGACACCC. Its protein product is CASSSGQTP. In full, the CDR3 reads CASSSGQTPYTF.

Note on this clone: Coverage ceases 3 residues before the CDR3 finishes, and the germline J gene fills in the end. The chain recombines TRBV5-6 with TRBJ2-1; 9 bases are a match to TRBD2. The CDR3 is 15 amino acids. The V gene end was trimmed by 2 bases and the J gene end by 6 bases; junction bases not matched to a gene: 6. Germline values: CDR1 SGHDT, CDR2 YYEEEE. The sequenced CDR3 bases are TGTGCCAGCAGCTTTCTGGGCGGGGGGGCCAATGAG. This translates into CASSFLGGGANE. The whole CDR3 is CASSFLGGGANEQFF.

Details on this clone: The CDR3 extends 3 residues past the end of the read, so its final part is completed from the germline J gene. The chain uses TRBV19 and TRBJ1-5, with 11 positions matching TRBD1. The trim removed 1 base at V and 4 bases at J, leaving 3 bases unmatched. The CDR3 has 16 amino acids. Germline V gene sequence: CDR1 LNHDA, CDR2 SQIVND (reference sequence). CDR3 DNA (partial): TGTGCCAGTAGTATAGTGGGGACAGGGGGGAATCAGCCC. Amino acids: CASSIVGTGGNQP. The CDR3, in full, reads CASSIVGTGGNQPQHF.

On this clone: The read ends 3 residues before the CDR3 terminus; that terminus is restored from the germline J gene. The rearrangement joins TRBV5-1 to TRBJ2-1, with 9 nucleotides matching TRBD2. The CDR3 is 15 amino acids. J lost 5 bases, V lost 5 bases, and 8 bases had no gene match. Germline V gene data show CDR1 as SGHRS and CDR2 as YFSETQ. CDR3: CASSPSGGLDNEQFF. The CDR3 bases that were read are TGCGCCAGCAGTCCCAGCGGGGGGCTCGACAATGAG.

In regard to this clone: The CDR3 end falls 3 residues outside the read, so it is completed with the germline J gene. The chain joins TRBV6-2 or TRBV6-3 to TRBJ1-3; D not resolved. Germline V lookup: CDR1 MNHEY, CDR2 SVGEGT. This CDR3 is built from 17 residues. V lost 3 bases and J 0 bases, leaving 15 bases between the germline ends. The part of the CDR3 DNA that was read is TGTGCCAGCAGTTATGACACCCCAGGAGCCTCTGGAAACACC. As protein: CASSYDTPGASGNT. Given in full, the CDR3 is CASSYDTPGASGNTIYF.

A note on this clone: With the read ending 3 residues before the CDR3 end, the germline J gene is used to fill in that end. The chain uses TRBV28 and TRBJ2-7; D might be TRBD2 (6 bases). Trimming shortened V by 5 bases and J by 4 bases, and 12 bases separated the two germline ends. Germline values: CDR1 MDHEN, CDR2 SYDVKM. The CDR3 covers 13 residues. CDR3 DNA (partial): TGTGCCAGCAGTATCCGGGGGAAATACGAG. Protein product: CASSIRGKYE. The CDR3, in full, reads CASSIRGKYEQYF.

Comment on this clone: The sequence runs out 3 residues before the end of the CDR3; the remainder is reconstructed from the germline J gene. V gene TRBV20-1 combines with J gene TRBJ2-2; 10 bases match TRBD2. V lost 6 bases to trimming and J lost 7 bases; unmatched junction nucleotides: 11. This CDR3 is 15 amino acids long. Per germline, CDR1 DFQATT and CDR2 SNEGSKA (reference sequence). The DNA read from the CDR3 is TGCAGTGCAGCAAAAGCGGGGGGGCGTGGCGGGGAG. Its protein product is CSAAKAGGRGGE. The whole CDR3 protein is CSAAKAGGRGGELFF.

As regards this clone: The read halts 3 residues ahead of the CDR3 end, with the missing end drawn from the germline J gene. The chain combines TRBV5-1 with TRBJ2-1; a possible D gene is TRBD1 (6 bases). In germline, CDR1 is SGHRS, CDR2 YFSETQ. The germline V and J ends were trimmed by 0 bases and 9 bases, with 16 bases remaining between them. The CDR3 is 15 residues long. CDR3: CASSLGTGNVGEQFF. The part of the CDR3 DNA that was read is TGCGCCAGCAGCTTGGGAACAGGGAATGTTGGTGAG.

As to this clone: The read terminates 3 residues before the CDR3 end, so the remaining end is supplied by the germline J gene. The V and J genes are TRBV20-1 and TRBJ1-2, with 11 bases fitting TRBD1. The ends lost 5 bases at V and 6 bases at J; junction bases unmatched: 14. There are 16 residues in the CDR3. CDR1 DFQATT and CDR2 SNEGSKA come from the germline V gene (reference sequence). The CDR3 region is CSALPGQGGLSDGYTF. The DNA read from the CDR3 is TGCAGTGCTCTCCCGGGACAGGGGGGGCTTTCGGATGGC.

CDR3 bases read: TGTGCCAGCTCTGACGAGGGGCCAGGAGAGACC. This sequence encodes CASSDEGPGET. In full, the CDR3 is CASSDEGPGETQYF. The chain is built from TRBV6-2 or TRBV6-3 and TRBJ2-5; perhaps D is TRBD1 or TRBD2 (5 bases each). Coverage ceases 3 residues before the CDR3 finishes, and the germline J gene fills in the end. The V and J ends lost 8 bases and 4 bases respectively, with 17 bases between them. The CDR3 spans 14 residues. The germline V gene encodes CDR1 MNHEY and CDR2 SVGEGT.

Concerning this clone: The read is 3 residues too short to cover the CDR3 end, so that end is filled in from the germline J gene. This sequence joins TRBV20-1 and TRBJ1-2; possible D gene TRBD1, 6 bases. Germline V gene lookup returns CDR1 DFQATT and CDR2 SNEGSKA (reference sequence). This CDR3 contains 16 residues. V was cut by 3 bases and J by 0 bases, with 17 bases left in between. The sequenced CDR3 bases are TGCAGTGCTAGCGAAAGTCAGGGGAAAGCTAACTATGGC. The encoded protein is CSASESQGKANYG. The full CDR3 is CSASESQGKANYGYTF.

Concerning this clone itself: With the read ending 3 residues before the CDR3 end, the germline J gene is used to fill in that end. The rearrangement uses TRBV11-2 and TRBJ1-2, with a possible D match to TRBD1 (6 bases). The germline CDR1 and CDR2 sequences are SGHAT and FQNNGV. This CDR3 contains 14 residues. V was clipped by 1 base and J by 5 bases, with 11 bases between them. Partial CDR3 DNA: TGTGCCAGCAGCTTAGGGGGAACAGGGTATGGC. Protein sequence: CASSLGGTGYG. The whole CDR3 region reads CASSLGGTGYGYTF. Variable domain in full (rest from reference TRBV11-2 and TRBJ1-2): EAGVAQSPRYKIIEKRQSVAFWCNPISGHATLYWYQQILGQGPKLLIQFQNNGVVDDSQLPKDRFSAERLKGVDSTLKIQPAKLEDSAVYLCASSLGGTGYGYTFGSGTRLTVV.

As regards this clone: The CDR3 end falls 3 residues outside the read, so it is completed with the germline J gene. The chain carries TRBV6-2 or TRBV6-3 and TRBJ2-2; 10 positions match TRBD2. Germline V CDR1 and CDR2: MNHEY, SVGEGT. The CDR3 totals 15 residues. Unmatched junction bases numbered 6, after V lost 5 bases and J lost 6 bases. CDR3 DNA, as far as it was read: TGTGCCAGCAGTACCAGCGGGGGGGCCCCCGGGGAG. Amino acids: CASSTSGGAPGE. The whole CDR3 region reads CASSTSGGAPGELFF.

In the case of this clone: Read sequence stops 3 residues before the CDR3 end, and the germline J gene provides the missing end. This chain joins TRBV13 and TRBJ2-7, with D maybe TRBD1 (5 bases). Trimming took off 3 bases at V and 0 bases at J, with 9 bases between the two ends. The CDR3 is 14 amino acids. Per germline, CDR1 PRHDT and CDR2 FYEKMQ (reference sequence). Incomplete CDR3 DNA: TGTGCCAGCAGCTTCAGGACAAGCTCCTACGAG. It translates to CASSFRTSSYE. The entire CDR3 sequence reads CASSFRTSSYEQYF. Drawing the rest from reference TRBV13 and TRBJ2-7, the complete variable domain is AAGVIQSPRHLIKEKRETATLKCYPIPRHDTVYWYQQGPGQDPQFLISFYEKMQSDKGSIPDRFSAQQFSDYHSELNMSSLELGDSALYFCASSFRTSSYEQYFGPGTRLTVT.

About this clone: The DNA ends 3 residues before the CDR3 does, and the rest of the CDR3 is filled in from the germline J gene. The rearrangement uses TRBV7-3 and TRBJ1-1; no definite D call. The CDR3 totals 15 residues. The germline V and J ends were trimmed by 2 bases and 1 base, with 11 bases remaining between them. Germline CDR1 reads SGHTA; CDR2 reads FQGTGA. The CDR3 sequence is CASSLLGPSNTEAFF. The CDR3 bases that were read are TGTGCCAGCAGCTTATTAGGGCCCTCGAACACTGAA.

CDR3 protein: CASSLVRAPNSPLHF. The CDR3 DNA, read in part, is TGTGCCAGCAGCTTGGTCAGGGCACCCAATTCACCC. The V call is TRBV5-6, the J call TRBJ1-6, with D tentatively TRBD1 (5 bases). The missing CDR3 end, 3 residues past where the read stops, is filled in from the germline J gene. The CDR3 loop spans 15 amino acids. Germline V gene lookup returns CDR1 SGHDT and CDR2 YYEEEE. The V gene lost 0 bases and the J gene lost 7 bases, with 11 bases spanning the gap.

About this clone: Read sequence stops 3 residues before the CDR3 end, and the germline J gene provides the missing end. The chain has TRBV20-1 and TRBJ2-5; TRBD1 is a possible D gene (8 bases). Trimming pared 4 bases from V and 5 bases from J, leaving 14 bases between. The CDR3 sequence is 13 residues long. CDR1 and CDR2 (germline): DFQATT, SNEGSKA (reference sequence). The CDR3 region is CSAKTGGAETQYF. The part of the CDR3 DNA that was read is TGCAGTGCTAAAACAGGGGGGGCGGAGACC.

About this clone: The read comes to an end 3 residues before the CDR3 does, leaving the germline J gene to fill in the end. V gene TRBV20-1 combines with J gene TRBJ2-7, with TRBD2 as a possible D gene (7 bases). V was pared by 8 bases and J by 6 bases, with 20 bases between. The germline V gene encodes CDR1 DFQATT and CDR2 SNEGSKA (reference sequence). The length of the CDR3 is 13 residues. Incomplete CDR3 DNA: TGCAGTCCGAGCCCGGGGGGCCCAGGCGAG. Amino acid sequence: CSPSPGGPGE. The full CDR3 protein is CSPSPGGPGEQYF.

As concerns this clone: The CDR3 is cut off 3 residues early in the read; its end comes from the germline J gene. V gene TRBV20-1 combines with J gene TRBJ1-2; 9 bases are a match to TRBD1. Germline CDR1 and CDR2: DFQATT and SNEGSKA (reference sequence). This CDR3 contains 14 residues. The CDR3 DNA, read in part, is TGCAGTGCTAGTCCGGGACAGGGCTCTGGAGGC. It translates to CSASPGQGSGG. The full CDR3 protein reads CSASPGQGSGGYTF.

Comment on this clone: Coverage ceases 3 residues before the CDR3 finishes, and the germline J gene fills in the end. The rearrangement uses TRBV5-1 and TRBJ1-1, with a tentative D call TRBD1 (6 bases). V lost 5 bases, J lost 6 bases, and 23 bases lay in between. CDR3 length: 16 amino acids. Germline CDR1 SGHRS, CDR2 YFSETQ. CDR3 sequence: CASRLRGGALVAEAFF. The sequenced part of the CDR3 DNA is TGCGCCAGCAGACTCAGGGGAGGGGCTCTAGTGGCTGAA.

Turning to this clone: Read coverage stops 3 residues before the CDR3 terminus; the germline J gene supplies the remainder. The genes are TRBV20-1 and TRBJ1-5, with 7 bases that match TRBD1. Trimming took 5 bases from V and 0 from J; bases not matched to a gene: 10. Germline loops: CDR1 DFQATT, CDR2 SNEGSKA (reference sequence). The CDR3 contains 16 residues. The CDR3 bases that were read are TGCAGTGCTGGACAGGCCCGGGGCCATAGCAATCAGCCC. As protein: CSAGQARGHSNQP. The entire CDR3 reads CSAGQARGHSNQPQHF.

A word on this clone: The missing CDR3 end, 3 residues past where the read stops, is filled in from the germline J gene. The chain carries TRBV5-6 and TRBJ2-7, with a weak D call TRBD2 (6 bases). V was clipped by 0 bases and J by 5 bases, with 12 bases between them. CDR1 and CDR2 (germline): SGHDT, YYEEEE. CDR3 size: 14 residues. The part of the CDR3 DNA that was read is TGTGCCAGCAGCTTGGCAGGAGGGTCCCACGAG. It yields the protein CASSLAGGSHE. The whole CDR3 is CASSLAGGSHEQYF. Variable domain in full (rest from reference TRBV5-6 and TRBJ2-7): DAGVTQSPTHLIKTRGQQVTLRCSPKSGHDTVSWYQQALGQGPQFIFQYYEEEERQRGNFPDRFSGHQFPNYSSELNVNALLLGDSALYLCASSLAGGSHEQYFGPGTRLTVT.